The subject of this entry is one T cell receptor (beta chain). The sample comes from a study of technical replicates of blood from a few donors. Generated by immunoSEQ multiplex PCR, the TCRdb table keeps only in-frame clones and is missing some. This table has about 64,000 clones, less than 90% appearing once. CDR3 length: 16 residues. V shed 4 bases and J 9 bases; nucleotides not matched to a gene: 12. Germline CDR1 reads SGHTA; CDR2 reads FQGNSA. The specimen was PBMCs. This chain links TRBV7-2 with TRBJ2-1; 10 bases align to TRBD1. This TCR derives from a human donor in good health. Some clones in this sample may be carry-over from other donors' samples. The chain's CDR3 is CASSSWRDRGGGEQFF. DNA for the CDR3: TGTGCCAGCAGCTCCTGGCGGGACAGGGGAGGAGGTGAGCAGTTCTTC. The full variable domain, rest sourced from reference TRBV7-2 and TRBJ2-1, is GAGVSQSPSNKVTEKGKDVELRCDPISGHTALYWYRQSLGQGLEFLIYFQGNSAPDKSGLPSDRFSAERTGGSVSTLTIQRTQQEDSAVYLCASSSWRDRGGGEQFFGPGTRLTVL.